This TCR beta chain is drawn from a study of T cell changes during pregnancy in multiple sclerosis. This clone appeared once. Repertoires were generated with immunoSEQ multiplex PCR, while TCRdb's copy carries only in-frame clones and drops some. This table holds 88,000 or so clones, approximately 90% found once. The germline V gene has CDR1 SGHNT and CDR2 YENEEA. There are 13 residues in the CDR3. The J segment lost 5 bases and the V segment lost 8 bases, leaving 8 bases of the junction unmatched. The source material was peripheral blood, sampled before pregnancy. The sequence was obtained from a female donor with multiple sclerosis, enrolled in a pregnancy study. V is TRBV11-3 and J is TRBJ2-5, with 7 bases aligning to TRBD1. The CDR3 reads CASGTGTVETQYF. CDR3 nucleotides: TGTGCCAGCGGAACGGGGACAGTGGAGACCCAGTACTTC.